The 3 T cell receptor beta chains given below trace back to one sample, sequenced in a study of beta chain features in type 1 diabetes. As every portion of the isolated RNA was reverse transcribed, the sequencing read expressed TCRB transcripts. Only in-frame clones appear in the TCRdb table, and some are missing; sequencing was by immunoSEQ multiplex PCR. The sample records around 58,000 clones, about 61% being singletons. Sequencing was carried out using Tregs from blood. These receptors were obtained from a woman aged 18-29 years in good health.

This clone was seen a few times. V usage is TRBV6-1 and J usage is TRBJ1-2; D is undetermined. The length of the CDR3 is 11 residues. From germline, CDR1 is MNHNS and CDR2 SASEGT. The V and J ends lost 6 bases and 8 bases respectively, with 10 bases between them. The chain's CDR3 is CASRRGQGYTF. The CDR3 DNA is TGTGCCAGCAGACGGGGTCAGGGCTACACCTTC.

The V call is TRBV5-1, the J call TRBJ2-6; TRBD1 agrees at 9 bases. CDR1 and CDR2 (germline): SGHRS, YFSETQ. This CDR3 is built from 15 residues. J lost 7 bases, V lost 4 bases, and 6 bases had no gene match. CDR3 nucleotides: TGCGCCAGCAGCGCAGGGACAGGGTATGCCAACGTCCTGACTTTC. Protein sequence: CASSAGTGYANVLTF.

J is TRBJ2-5 and V is TRBV10-3; D possibly corresponds to TRBD1 (6 bases). The germline CDR1 and CDR2 sequences are ENHRY and SYGVKD. The germline V and J ends were trimmed by 5 bases and 5 bases, with 12 bases remaining between them. The CDR3 loop spans 13 amino acids. DNA of the CDR3: TGTGCCATCAGTTACAGGGAAGAGGAGACCCAGTACTTC. It yields the protein CAISYREEETQYF.